This T cell receptor beta chain was observed in a study of T cell responses to AZD1222 COVID-19 vaccine (dated by TCRdb to about 2021). At the level of the whole study: TCR sequencing was performed for about 250 trial participants, of whom roughly 200 were given two doses of AZD1222 and some 25 were given two doses of MenACWY control vaccine. Trial participants were enrolled by age into 18-55, 56-69 and 70-plus year subgroups, with roughly 150, 30 and 60 TCR-sequenced participants respectively.

The CDR3 regions of human TCRbeta chains were subjected to immunosequencing. The authors' pipeline ran thus. TCRs in the repertoires were compared against a reference library of SARS-CoV-2-specific TCRs that had been generated with the MIRA antigen-specificity platform. Breadth was defined as the fraction of unique TCRs that were SARS-CoV-2-associated. Depth was defined as the fraction of total T cells that were SARS-CoV-2-associated. Each spike-specific TCR was assigned to its reactive spike region and to a CD4 or CD8 class using the MIRA data. Log10-transformed breadth and depth values were compared by one-way ANOVA with Sidak's multiple comparisons tests. Sourced from immuneACCESS, this table was stored by TCRdb with only in-frame sequences that have V and J called. A share of the clones is absent; for the studies checked, an unresolved V gene accounts for under half, and the remainder has no known explanation. V, J and clone size derive from that table, while D and trimming were established from the DNA sequence. The sample records roughly 80,000 clones, around nine tenths of which are singletons. The ten top clones hold 4% to 5.5% of the sample.

The sample's time point label, in plain terms: baseline before first vaccination. The meaning of the sample's treatment or condition label: meningococcal conjugate vaccine given as trial control. The vaccinee samples were drawn from two UK trials, COV001 and COV002, one of which was a single-blind randomized controlled phase 2/3 trial testing AZD1222 (ChAdOx1 nCoV-19) in healthy adults. For TCRbeta chain sequencing, PBMC samples from trial participants were taken at day 0 and at day 28 after the second dose. Turning to this clone: The clone's antigen remains unknown. No much larger clone exists at a distance of one base, and base qualities are not known.

Sequences SGHRS (CDR1) and YFSETQ (CDR2) are obtained from the germline V gene. Including cysteine and phenylalanine, the CDR3 has 18 amino acids. Only CDR3 DNA remains: 54 bases, in frame from the first base. V is reduced by 4 bases and J by 0 bases, leaving a spacing of 20 bases between them. What the research found in general, with its limitations: Only five or six AZD1222 recipients were SARS-CoV-2 seropositive at baseline, limiting conclusions about previously exposed vaccinees. Reportedly, almost half of the unique spike-specific TCRs recognized epitopes lying outside the regions that are mutated in the B.1.351 and B.1.1.7 variants. After two AZD1222 doses, both the breadth and the depth of spike-specific TCRs were significantly higher than at day 0 and than in MenACWY recipients. The whole spike protein was spanned by vaccine-associated CD4 TCRs, and dominant responses were seen in regions 160-218 and 743-854. No day 14 peak-response samples were available, so repertoires were characterized only after the peak T cell response. In the small 56-69-year group, the increase in depth fell short of significance, most likely because of low power. Participants were mostly white British, with more females than males. The authors suggested clonal diversity may have been underestimated.

The sequence was obtained from an adult in good health. The chain uses TRBV5-1 and TRBJ2-1, and the D gene may be TRBD1, 6 bases matching. Sequences were derived from peripheral blood, sampled on day 0 of MenACWY control vaccination. The CDR3 corresponds to CASSELTGYQSSYNEQFF. The bases read TGCGCCAGCAGCGAACTCACAGGGTACCAGAGCTCCTACAATGAGCAGTTCTTC. With all but the CDR3 taken from the reference TRBV5-1 and TRBJ2-1 genes, the full variable domain is: KAGVTQTPRYLIKTRGQQVTLSCSPISGHRSVSWYQQTPGQGLQFLFEYFSETQRNKGNFPGRFSGRQFSNSRSEMNVSTLELGDSALYLCASSELTGYQSSYNEQFFGPGTRLTVL.